This is a list of T cell receptor beta chains from one sample in a study of technical replicates of blood from four donors. Using immunoSEQ multiplex PCR, the repertoire was profiled, and TCRdb retains in-frame clones only, with some absent. The repertoire holds roughly 74,000 clones, roughly nine tenths seen once, with about 0.4% in the top ten. Input material: T cells isolated from PBMCs. The receptors were sampled from a human donor in good health. CDR3s include the opening cysteine and the closing phenylalanine or tryptophan. D genes are given only for firm matches. Expanded clones are given a class, and other clones once, few, many or no size at all.

D: TRBD2; V: TRBV2; size: NA; J: TRBJ2-3; DNA: TGTGCCAGCAGTGCCGCGGGAGGGCAAGGAGATACGCAGTATTTT; CDR3: CASSAAGGQGDTQYF
D: NA; V: TRBV11-2; size: NA; J: TRBJ2-1; DNA: TGTGCCAGCAGCTTAGATGGTGGAGGGAACGAGCAGTTCTTC; CDR3: CASSLDGGGNEQFF
D: NA; V: TRBV4-3; size: NA; J: TRBJ2-1; DNA: TGCGCCAGCAGCCAAAGGGAGAGGTCGGTGAGGGATGAGCAGTTCTTC; CDR3: CASSQRERSVRDEQFF
D: NA; V: TRBV4-2; size: NA; J: TRBJ1-1; DNA: TGTGCCAGCAGCCTACATACGAACACTGAAGCTTTCTTT; CDR3: CASSLHTNTEAFF
D: NA; V: TRBV5-8; size: once; J: TRBJ2-7; DNA: TGTGCCAGCAGCTTGATGGGGGGGCGTGAGCAGTACTTC; CDR3: CASSLMGGREQYF
D: TRBD1; V: TRBV6-1; size: NA; J: TRBJ1-4; DNA: TGTGCCAGCAGTGAACCCGGGACAGTTATTAATGAAAAACTGTTTTTT; CDR3: CASSEPGTVINEKLFF
D: TRBD1; V: TRBV27; size: NA; J: TRBJ1-1; DNA: TGTGCCAGCAGTGAGACAGGGGCCCGGGGTACTGAAGCTTTCTTT; CDR3: CASSETGARGTEAFF
D: NA; V: TRBV7-8; size: NA; J: TRBJ1-2; DNA: TGTGCCAGCAGCTTAGCCCATATCGGAGGACAGCTAAGATCCTATGGCTACACCTTC; CDR3: CASSLAHIGGQLRSYGYTF
D: NA; V: TRBV27; size: NA; J: TRBJ2-5; DNA: TGTGCCAGCAGTTCGGGATGGCAGTGGACCCAGTACTTC; CDR3: CASSSGWQWTQYF
D: NA; V: TRBV28; size: NA; J: TRBJ1-4; DNA: TGTGCCAGCACATTCCAGGCGGAGGGAACCAAACTGTTTTTT; CDR3: CASTFQAEGTKLFF
D: TRBD1; V: TRBV7-2; size: NA; J: TRBJ1-2; DNA: TGTGCCAGCAGCTTCACAGGGGGCACTGGCTACACCTTC; CDR3: CASSFTGGTGYTF
D: NA; V: TRBV9; size: NA; J: TRBJ2-1; DNA: TGTGCCAGCAGCAGGGAGGCGGTCTCCTACAATGAGCAGTTCTTC; CDR3: CASSREAVSYNEQFF
D: NA; V: TRBV7-6; size: few; J: TRBJ1-1; DNA: TGTGCCAGCAGCGCAGTCAGCACTGAAGCTTTCTTT; CDR3: CASSAVSTEAFF
D: NA; V: TRBV4-1; size: NA; J: TRBJ2-3; DNA: TGCGCCAGCAGCCAAGGGGGACTTGTCCGCTCAGATACGCAGTATTTT; CDR3: CASSQGGLVRSDTQYF
D: TRBD2; V: TRBV5-4; size: NA; J: TRBJ2-3; DNA: TGTGCCAGCAGCCCCGGGGACTACACCACAGATACGCAGTATTTT; CDR3: CASSPGDYTTDTQYF
D: NA; V: TRBV11-3; size: once; J: TRBJ2-1; DNA: TGTGCCAGCAGCTTTATTACTAGCTCGAATGAGCAGTTCTTC; CDR3: CASSFITSSNEQFF
D: NA; V: TRBV4-2; size: NA; J: TRBJ1-2; DNA: TGTGCCAGCAGCCAAGAGGGAGTGTATGGCTACACCTTC; CDR3: CASSQEGVYGYTF
D: TRBD1; V: TRBV4-1; size: NA; J: TRBJ1-2; DNA: TGCGCCAGCAGCCAAGAAGTTGCAAGCTCAGGGGGCTATGGCTACACCTTC; CDR3: CASSQEVASSGGYGYTF
D: NA; V: TRBV4-3; size: NA; J: TRBJ2-5; DNA: TGCGCCAGCAGCCAAGATCCCGAAGAGACCCAGTACTTC; CDR3: CASSQDPEETQYF
D: TRBD2; V: TRBV19; size: once; J: TRBJ2-7; DNA: TGTGCCAGTAGTATGACGGGAGGTCTAGCCTACGAGCAGTACTTC; CDR3: CASSMTGGLAYEQYF
D: NA; V: TRBV28; size: NA; J: TRBJ2-4; DNA: TGTGCCAGCAGCAGAAACATTCAGTACTTC; CDR3: CASSRNIQYF
D: NA; V: TRBV4-3; size: NA; J: TRBJ2-7; DNA: TGCGCCAGCAGCCAAGTACTACTCCCGGCAGGGCCCTCCCTTGGAAACTACGAGCAGTACTTC; CDR3: CASSQVLLPAGPSLGNYEQYF
D: TRBD2; V: TRBV6-6; size: NA; J: TRBJ2-1; DNA: TGTGCCAGCGGCGAAGCGGGAGGGCTGAATGAGCAGTTCTTC; CDR3: CASGEAGGLNEQFF
D: TRBD1; V: TRBV9; size: NA; J: TRBJ2-7; DNA: TGTGCCAGCAGCGTTTCGTGGACAGGGGGTTACGAGCAGTACTTC; CDR3: CASSVSWTGGYEQYF
D: TRBD1; V: TRBV6-5; size: NA; J: TRBJ1-5; DNA: TGTGCCAGCAGTGGAACAGGGGGTTTTCAGCCCCAGCATTTT; CDR3: CASSGTGGFQPQHF
D: NA; V: TRBV19; size: NA; J: TRBJ2-7; DNA: TGTGCCAGTAGTTTAGGACACCTGGCATCCTACGAGCAGTACTTC; CDR3: CASSLGHLASYEQYF
D: NA; V: TRBV20-1; size: NA; J: TRBJ2-7; DNA: TGCAGTGTAGGAGTTTACGAGCAGTACTTC; CDR3: CSVGVYEQYF
D: NA; V: TRBV29-1; size: few; J: TRBJ1-1; DNA: TGCAGCGTTGAAGTCTACAGGAACACTGAAGCTTTCTTT; CDR3: CSVEVYRNTEAFF
D: NA; V: TRBV7-2; size: NA; J: TRBJ1-4; DNA: TGTGCCAGCAGCCTTATACAGGGTACTAATGAAAAACTGTTTTTT; CDR3: CASSLIQGTNEKLFF
D: NA; V: TRBV11-2; size: NA; J: TRBJ2-7; DNA: TGTGCCAGCAGCTTAGATTTGGGAGACGAGCAGTACTTC; CDR3: CASSLDLGDEQYF
D: NA; V: TRBV11-2; size: NA; J: TRBJ2-4; DNA: TGTGCCAGCAGCATTCCGACAGCGGGCGTTCAGTACTTC; CDR3: CASSIPTAGVQYF
D: TRBD2; V: TRBV30; size: NA; J: TRBJ2-7; DNA: TGTGCCTGGAGTGTGGTAGCGGGAGCCTACGAGCAGTACTTC; CDR3: CAWSVVAGAYEQYF
D: NA; V: TRBV29-1; size: NA; J: TRBJ2-1; DNA: TGCAGCGTTTTCCACAGGGTATCGCTGGGCAATGAGCAGTTCTTC; CDR3: CSVFHRVSLGNEQFF
D: NA; V: TRBV5-1; size: NA; J: TRBJ1-1; DNA: TGCGCCAGCAGCTTGGTTTCAGGGGCAGGGACTGAAGCTTTCTTT; CDR3: CASSLVSGAGTEAFF
D: TRBD2; V: TRBV7-3; size: NA; J: TRBJ2-7; DNA: TGTGCCAGCAGCGATGGACTAGCGGGTTCCTACGAGCAGTACTTC; CDR3: CASSDGLAGSYEQYF
D: TRBD2; V: TRBV10-3; size: NA; J: TRBJ2-1; DNA: TGTGCCATCAGTGAGTCAACTAGCGGGAGCTATGAGCAGTTCTTC; CDR3: CAISESTSGSYEQFF
D: NA; V: TRBV9; size: NA; J: TRBJ1-1; DNA: TGTGCCAGCAGCGTAGTGAAGGGGTCGAACACTGAAGCTTTCTTT; CDR3: CASSVVKGSNTEAFF
D: NA; V: TRBV2; size: NA; J: TRBJ2-3; DNA: TGTGCCAGCAGTGTGGACAGAGGAGATACGCAGTATTTT; CDR3: CASSVDRGDTQYF
D: NA; V: TRBV27; size: NA; J: TRBJ2-7; DNA: TGTGCCAGCAGTTTACTGCAGGGCGGCGAGCAGTACTTC; CDR3: CASSLLQGGEQYF
D: TRBD1; V: TRBV7-3; size: once; J: TRBJ2-3; DNA: TGTGCCAGCAGCCCCGGGACAGGGGCTACAGATACGCAGTATTTT; CDR3: CASSPGTGATDTQYF
D: NA; V: TRBV5-8; size: NA; J: TRBJ1-3; DNA: TGTGCCAGCAGGGGCAGGGGAACAGGCCCTGGAAACACCATATATTTT; CDR3: CASRGRGTGPGNTIYF
D: NA; V: TRBV2; size: NA; J: TRBJ2-2; DNA: TGTGCCAGCAGTCGACTGACTAGGGCGAACACCGGGGAGCTGTTTTTT; CDR3: CASSRLTRANTGELFF
D: TRBD2; V: TRBV7-7; size: NA; J: TRBJ2-2; DNA: TGTGCTAGCAGCCAAGGCAGCGGGACGAACACCGGGGAGCTGTTTTTT; CDR3: CASSQGSGTNTGELFF
D: NA; V: TRBV7-9; size: once; J: TRBJ2-7; DNA: TGTGCCAGCAGCTTACCCCAGACGGACTCGTTGCAGTACTTC; CDR3: CASSLPQTDSLQYF
D: TRBD2; V: TRBV5-6; size: NA; J: TRBJ2-7; DNA: TGTGCCAGTAGGACTAGCGGATCCTACGAGCAGTACTTC; CDR3: CASRTSGSYEQYF
D: TRBD1; V: TRBV6-1; size: NA; J: TRBJ2-1; DNA: TGTGCCAGCATTCCCCTGACAGGGAGTGATGAGCAGTTCTTC; CDR3: CASIPLTGSDEQFF
D: TRBD1; V: TRBV5-5; size: NA; J: TRBJ1-5; DNA: TGTGCCAGCAGCAGGGACAGGCTTGGGAATCAGCCCCAGCATTTT; CDR3: CASSRDRLGNQPQHF
D: NA; V: TRBV5-1; size: NA; J: TRBJ1-1; DNA: TGCGCCAGCAGCGCAGGACTTATGAACACTGAAGCTTTCTTT; CDR3: CASSAGLMNTEAFF
D: NA; V: TRBV7-2; size: once; J: TRBJ1-3; DNA: TGTGCCAGCAGCCAAGTTGGGCAGGGGTCGGGGAACACCATATATTTT; CDR3: CASSQVGQGSGNTIYF
D: TRBD2; V: TRBV29-1; size: NA; J: TRBJ2-2; DNA: TGCAGCGTTGAAGACGAAGAAGCGGGACTTACCGGGGAGCTGTTTTTT; CDR3: CSVEDEEAGLTGELFF
D: TRBD1; V: TRBV27; size: NA; J: TRBJ2-7; DNA: TGTGCCAGCAGTTTATCCGGACAGGGGTACTACGAGCAGTACTTC; CDR3: CASSLSGQGYYEQYF
D: NA; V: TRBV7-8; size: NA; J: TRBJ2-5; DNA: TGTGCCAGCAGCCCCAGGGCATTAACCCAAGAGACCCAGTACTTC; CDR3: CASSPRALTQETQYF
D: NA; V: TRBV6-6; size: once; J: TRBJ1-4; DNA: TGTGCCAGCAGTGGGTCCGACTACATAAATGAAAAACTGTTTTTT; CDR3: CASSGSDYINEKLFF